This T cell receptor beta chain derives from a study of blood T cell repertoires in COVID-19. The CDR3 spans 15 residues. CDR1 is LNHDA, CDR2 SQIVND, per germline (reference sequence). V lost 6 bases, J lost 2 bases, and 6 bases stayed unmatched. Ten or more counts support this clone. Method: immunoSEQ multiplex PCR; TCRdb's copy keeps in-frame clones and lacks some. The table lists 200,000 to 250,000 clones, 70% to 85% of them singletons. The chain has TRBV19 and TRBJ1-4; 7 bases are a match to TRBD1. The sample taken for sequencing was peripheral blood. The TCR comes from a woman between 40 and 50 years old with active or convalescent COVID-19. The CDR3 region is CASSPWTGTNEKLFF. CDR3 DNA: TGTGCCAGTAGCCCTTGGACAGGTACTAATGAAAAACTGTTTTTT.